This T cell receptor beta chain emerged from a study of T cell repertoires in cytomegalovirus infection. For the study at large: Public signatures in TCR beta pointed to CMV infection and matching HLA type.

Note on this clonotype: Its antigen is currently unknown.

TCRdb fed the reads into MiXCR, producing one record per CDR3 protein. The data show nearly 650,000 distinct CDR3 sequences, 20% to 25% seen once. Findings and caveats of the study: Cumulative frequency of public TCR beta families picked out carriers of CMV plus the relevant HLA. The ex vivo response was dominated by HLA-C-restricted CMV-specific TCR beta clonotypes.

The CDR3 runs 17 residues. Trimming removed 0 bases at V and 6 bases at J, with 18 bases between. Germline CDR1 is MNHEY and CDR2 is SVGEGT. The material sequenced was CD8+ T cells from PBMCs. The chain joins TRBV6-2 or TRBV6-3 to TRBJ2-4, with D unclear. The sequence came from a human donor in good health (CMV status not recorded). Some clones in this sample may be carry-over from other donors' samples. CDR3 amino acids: CASSYSPYGPMRNIQYF. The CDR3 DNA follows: TGTGCCAGCAGTTACTCTCCATATGGGCCCATGAGAAACATTCAGTACTTC.